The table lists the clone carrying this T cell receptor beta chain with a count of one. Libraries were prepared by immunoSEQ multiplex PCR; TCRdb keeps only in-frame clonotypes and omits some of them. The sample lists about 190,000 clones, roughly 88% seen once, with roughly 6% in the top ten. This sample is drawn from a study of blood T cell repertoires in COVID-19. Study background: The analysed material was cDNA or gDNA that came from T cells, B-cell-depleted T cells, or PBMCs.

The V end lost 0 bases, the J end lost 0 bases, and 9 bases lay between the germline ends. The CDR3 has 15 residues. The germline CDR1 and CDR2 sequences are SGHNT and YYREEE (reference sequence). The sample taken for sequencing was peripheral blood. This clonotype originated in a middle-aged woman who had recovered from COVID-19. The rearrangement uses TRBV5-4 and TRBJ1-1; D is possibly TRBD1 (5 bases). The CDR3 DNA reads TGTGCCAGCAGCTTGGCTGGGACTTTGAACACTGAAGCTTTCTTT. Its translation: CASSLAGTLNTEAFF.